The 30 T cell receptor beta chains below were found in one sample sequenced in a study of CD8 T cells in ankylosing spondylitis. Findings of the study overall: What appeared characteristic of ankylosing spondylitis blood was a TCR beta motif of under 10 highly homologous variants.

The antigens for these receptors are not known. TCRdb reprocessed the 5' RACE reads with MiXCR, giving one entry per CDR3 protein. The sample consists of about 210,000 distinct CDR3 sequences, approximately 7.4% of them appearing once. Sequenced input: blood, either unsorted or a sorted T cell fraction (not recorded which). The receptors shown here come from a male donor with ankylosing spondylitis.

This clonotype was detected ten times or more. V is TRBV3-1 and J is TRBJ2-1; TRBD2 matches 9 bases. The CDR3 has 19 residues. Trimming removed 2 bases from V and 5 bases from J; junction bases left unmatched: 16. Germline V gene data show CDR1 as LGHDT and CDR2 as YNNKEL (reference sequence). CDR3 region: CASSQWSSGTPRANNEQFF. DNA of the CDR3: TGTGCCAGCAGCCAATGGTCTAGCGGGACCCCAAGGGCAAACAATGAGCAGTTCTTC.

The CDR3 is CSARDVAASYNEQFF. Here the CDR3 DNA reads TGCAGTGCTAGAGATGTGGCGGCCTCCTACAATGAGCAGTTCTTC. The chain links TRBV20-1 to TRBJ2-1; D is unclear. CDR3 size: 15 residues. CDR1 is DFQATT, CDR2 SNEGSKA, per germline (reference sequence). V dropped 0 bases and J dropped 0 bases, with 9 bases sitting between them.

This clonotype was seen more than once but under ten times. The rearrangement uses TRBV20-1 and TRBJ2-3; no definite D call. The CDR3 totals 16 residues. V lost 0 bases and J 0 bases, leaving 13 bases between the germline ends. Germline V CDR1 and CDR2: DFQATT, SNEGSKA (reference sequence). DNA for the CDR3: TGCAGTGCTAGAGATCGGCTAAGGGCTAGCACAGATACGCAGTATTTT. Translating gives CSARDRLRASTDTQYF.

In its sample, this clonotype was seen many times. The V call is TRBV20-1, the J call TRBJ1-6, with D perhaps TRBD1 (6 bases). V was pared by 6 bases and J by 11 bases, with 14 bases between. Per germline, CDR1 DFQATT and CDR2 SNEGSKA (reference sequence). This CDR3 region has 12 residues. The CDR3 DNA reads TGCAGTGCCAGGACAGCGGAAGCACCCCTCCACTTT. As protein: CSARTAEAPLHF.

This clonotype was observed many times. The rearrangement uses TRBV18 and TRBJ1-5; 8 bases match TRBD1. The CDR3 contains 15 residues. The V segment lost 6 bases and the J segment 5 bases; nucleotides outside the gene matches: 9. Germline lookup yields CDR1 KGHSH and CDR2 LQKENI. The chain's CDR3 is CASSADRAAHQPQHF. CDR3 bases: TGTGCCAGCTCGGCGGACAGGGCGGCTCATCAGCCCCAGCATTTT.

This chain joins TRBV11-2 and TRBJ1-2; 8 bases align to TRBD1. Trimming took 4 bases from V and 6 from J; bases not matched to a gene: 7. The CDR3 spans 14 residues. CDR1 SGHAT and CDR2 FQNNGV come from the germline V gene. The DNA of the CDR3 is TGTGCCAGCAGCTCCACCTCAGGGGGCAATGGCTACACCTTC. It specifies CASSSTSGGNGYTF.

The J gene is TRBJ2-3, the V gene TRBV6-1; 11 nucleotides match TRBD2. After removal of 11 bases from V and 6 bases from J, the junction contained 13 bases not matched to a gene. Per the germline V gene, CDR1 is MNHNS and CDR2 is SASEGT. This CDR3 is 15 amino acids long. In DNA form, the CDR3 reads TGTGCCGGGAGCATATTAGCGGGGGGGTCGGATACGCAGTATTTT. Translated: CAGSILAGGSDTQYF.

Many counts were recorded for this clonotype. J is TRBJ2-7 and V is TRBV29-1; D gene unclear. The CDR3 consists of 12 residues. CDR1 is SQVTM, CDR2 ANQGSEA, per germline. Trimming shortened V by 7 bases and J by 2 bases, and 12 bases separated the two germline ends. CDR3 DNA: TGCAGCGCCGAGTGGACCCCCTACGAGCAGTACTTC. Protein product: CSAEWTPYEQYF.

This clonotype was seen at least ten times. The chain links TRBV6-2 or TRBV6-3 to TRBJ2-3, with TRBD2 identical over 9 bases. Germline V gives CDR1 MNHEY, CDR2 SVGEGT. The CDR3 consists of 18 residues. V gave up 9 bases and J gave up 4 bases; unmatched junction bases: 20. The CDR3 sequence is CARLQGTSFPRRADTQYF. DNA of the CDR3: TGTGCCAGGTTACAGGGGACTAGCTTTCCTAGGAGGGCAGATACGCAGTATTTT.

This clonotype was seen ten or more times. The genes are TRBV24-1 and TRBJ2-1; 12 bases align to TRBD2. The CDR3 contains 16 residues. The V segment lost 9 bases and the J segment 6 bases; nucleotides outside the gene matches: 11. The germline V gene encodes CDR1 KGHDR and CDR2 SFDVKD. The CDR3 is CATPASGRAKFNEQFF. As DNA, the CDR3 is TGTGCCACCCCAGCTAGCGGGAGGGCCAAGTTCAATGAGCAGTTCTTC.

Of note for this clonotype: A read error is possible here, since a much larger clone lies one base away. The chain combines TRBV9 with TRBJ2-7; no reliable D call. CDR1 SGDLS and CDR2 YYNGEE come from the germline V gene. The CDR3 has 11 amino acids. V lost 4 bases and J 8 bases, leaving 10 bases between the germline ends. The CDR3 bases are TGTGCCAGCAGCATGGGCCGCCAGCAGTACTTC. As protein: CASSMGRQQYF. Full variable domain (outside the CDR3, taken from reference TRBV9 and TRBJ2-7): DSGVTQTPKHLITATGQRVTLRCSPRSGDLSVYWYQQSLDQGLQFLIQYYNGEERAKGNILERFSAQQFPDLHSELNLSSLELGDSALYFCASSMGRQQYFGPGTRLTVT.

This clonotype was detected many times. The V gene is TRBV4-2, the J gene TRBJ2-3; 8 nucleotides line up with TRBD1. Per the germline V gene, CDR1 is LGHNA and CDR2 is YNFKEQ. The CDR3 contains 18 residues. V gave up 0 bases and J gave up 2 bases; unmatched junction bases: 10. The CDR3 DNA sequence: TGTGCCAGCAGCCAAGAAGGGGCCAGGGGGCGAAACACAGATACGCAGTATTTT. Amino acids: CASSQEGARGRNTDTQYF.

At least ten counts were recorded for this clonotype. The chain combines TRBV27 with TRBJ2-7; no clear D. Germline CDR1 and CDR2: MNHEY and SMNVEV (reference sequence). This CDR3 spans 13 amino acids. Trimming removed 0 bases from V and 4 bases from J, with 7 bases in between. Here the CDR3 reads CASSLSSTYEQYF. CDR3 nucleotides: TGTGCCAGCAGTTTATCGTCAACTTACGAGCAGTACTTC.

CDR3 DNA sequence: TGTGCCAGCAGCAGCTCCCCGGGACAAATGAACACTGAAGCTTTCTTT. This codes for CASSSSPGQMNTEAFF. The chain combines TRBV7-9 with TRBJ1-1; tentative D call: TRBD1 (6 bases). Trimming cost V 5 bases and J 0 bases, with 16 bases left between them. The CDR3 has 16 residues. Germline CDR1 SEHNR, CDR2 FQNEAQ (reference sequence).

This clonotype was counted at least ten times. The junction does not match germline at one end; this may be a read error. As DNA, the CDR3 is TGTGCTAGCAGCTTAGCCCCTCTACTAGCGGGGGAACCCTACAATGAGCAGTTCTTC. This encodes CASSLAPLLAGEPYNEQFF. This rearrangement joins TRBV7-7 to TRBJ2-1; 11 nucleotides agree with TRBD2. Germline CDR1 SSHAT, CDR2 FNYEAQ (reference sequence). The CDR3 consists of 19 residues. Together with reference TRBV7-7 and TRBJ2-1, the CDR3 gives the full variable domain: GAGVSQSPRYKVTKRGQDVTLRCDPISSHATLYWYQQALGQGPEFLTYFNYEAQPDKSGLPSDRFSAERPEGSISTLTIQRTEQRDSAMYRCASSLAPLLAGEPYNEQFFGPGTRLTVL.

V and J are TRBV28 and TRBJ1-5, with 7 nucleotides matching TRBD1. Per the germline V gene, CDR1 is MDHEN and CDR2 is SYDVKM. Trimming took 11 bases from V and 3 from J; bases not matched to a gene: 7. The CDR3 runs to 13 residues. The CDR3 nucleotides are TGTGCCGCTGGGGACAGCCCCAATCAGCCCCAGCATTTT. As protein: CAAGDSPNQPQHF.

This clonotype has ten or more counts. The chain combines TRBV20-1 with TRBJ1-6; D not certain. V lost 2 bases to trimming and J lost 8 bases, with 13 bases between them. Germline V lookup: CDR1 DFQATT, CDR2 SNEGSKA (reference sequence). The CDR3 contains 14 residues. CDR3 sequence (DNA): TGCAGTGCTAGAAAGTTATGGCCCGATTCACCCCTCCACTTT. Translated: CSARKLWPDSPLHF.

This clonotype was seen a few times. V usage is TRBV5-1 and J usage is TRBJ2-3, with D tentatively TRBD1 (5 bases). Trimming left V 4 bases short and J 0 bases short, with 12 bases between. CDR3 length: 15 residues. Germline CDR1 is SGHRS and CDR2 is YFSETQ. The CDR3 sequence: CASSERQTSTDTQYF. The CDR3 nucleotides are TGCGCCAGCAGCGAGAGACAGACTAGCACAGATACGCAGTATTTT.

This clonotype was picked up many times. This sequence joins TRBV25-1 and TRBJ1-1; 10 bases fit TRBD1. This CDR3 is built from 16 residues. J lost 4 bases, V lost 3 bases, and 8 bases had no gene match. CDR1 and CDR2 from the germline V gene are MGHDK and SYGVNS. The CDR3 here is CASSDPRDRGTTEAFF. The CDR3 region has the DNA TGTGCCAGCAGTGATCCCCGGGACAGGGGAACCACTGAAGCTTTCTTT.

This clonotype was seen a few times. The V call is TRBV24-1, the J call TRBJ2-4; 9 bases map to TRBD1. Per germline, CDR1 KGHDR and CDR2 SFDVKD. V dropped 9 bases and J dropped 2; count of bases not matched to a gene: 13. This CDR3 contains 17 residues. Here the CDR3 DNA reads TGTGCCACCGGGAACAGGGGGCGAATGTTACCCAAAAACATTCAGTACTTC. As protein: CATGNRGRMLPKNIQYF.

This clonotype was seen many times. The rearrangement links TRBV2 to TRBJ1-3, with 10 positions matching TRBD1. CDR1 is SNHLY, CDR2 FYNNEI, per germline. The CDR3 consists of 17 residues. The V and J ends lost 7 bases and 6 bases, in that order; junction bases with no gene match: 15. As DNA, the CDR3 is TGTGCCAGCACCCAGGGACAGGGGAGTCTTTTGGAAAACACCATATATTTT. Protein: CASTQGQGSLLENTIYF.

The chain employs TRBV24-1 and TRBJ2-7; tentatively, D is TRBD1 (6 bases). This CDR3 has 12 residues. Trimming pared 0 bases from V and 7 bases from J, leaving 6 bases between. Germline values: CDR1 KGHDR, CDR2 SFDVKD. The CDR3 loop is CATSDLRGEQYF. CDR3 nucleotides: TGTGCCACCAGTGATTTGAGGGGGGAGCAGTACTTC.

This clonotype appeared a few times. V usage is TRBV6-2 or TRBV6-3 and J usage is TRBJ1-2, with TRBD1 as a possible D gene (6 bases). With 0 bases removed from V and 5 bases from J, the gap between germline ends came to 13 bases. The CDR3 is made up of 15 amino acids. Per germline, CDR1 MNHEY and CDR2 SVGEGT. CDR3 protein: CASSYSRTEGYGYTF. CDR3 sequence (DNA): TGTGCCAGCAGTTACTCCCGGACAGAGGGATATGGCTACACCTTC.

This chain joins TRBV7-9 and TRBJ1-2; perhaps TRBD1 as D (5 bases). The CDR3 spans 15 residues. Trimming took off 1 base at V and 8 bases at J, with 17 bases between the two ends. From germline, CDR1 is SEHNR and CDR2 FQNEAQ (reference sequence). The CDR3 DNA follows: TGTGCCAGCAGCTTAGGAGGGACGTTGAAAGAGGGCTACACCTTC. Residues: CASSLGGTLKEGYTF.

This clonotype was seen repeatedly, ten times or more. This sequence joins TRBV6-2 or TRBV6-3 and TRBJ2-1; TRBD1 or TRBD2 may be the D gene (6 bases each). The CDR3 runs to 14 residues. Germline CDR1 is MNHEY and CDR2 is SVGEGT. V was pared by 6 bases and J by 7 bases, with 16 bases between. The CDR3 sequence: CASSPTSGANEQFF. The CDR3 DNA follows: TGTGCCAGCAGCCCCACTTCGGGGGCAAATGAGCAGTTCTTC.

This clonotype was observed at least ten times. J is TRBJ2-3 and V is TRBV27; D not resolved. Germline V lookup: CDR1 MNHEY, CDR2 SMNVEV (reference sequence). Trimming pared 0 bases from V and 4 bases from J, leaving 5 bases between. CDR3 length: 13 amino acids. The CDR3 DNA follows: TGTGCCAGCAGTTTATCGCGTGCAGATACGCAGTATTTT. Translating gives CASSLSRADTQYF.

This clonotype has only a few counts. The V call is TRBV19, the J call TRBJ2-7; 8 nucleotides align to TRBD2. The CDR3 covers 14 residues. Trimming removed 2 bases from V and 5 bases from J; junction bases left unmatched: 5. Germline V gene sequence: CDR1 LNHDA, CDR2 SQIVND (reference sequence). CDR3 amino acids: CASSISGRRNEQYF. CDR3 DNA: TGTGCCAGTAGTATAAGCGGGAGACGAAACGAGCAGTACTTC.

This clonotype was observed at least ten times. The chain combines TRBV4-2 with TRBJ2-2; D uncertain. The CDR3 has 18 amino acids. V lost 0 bases, J lost 3 bases, and 17 bases lay in between. The germline V gene has CDR1 LGHNA and CDR2 YNFKEQ. As DNA, the CDR3 is TGTGCCAGCAGCCAAGAACTGTCGGCAGAGTTATACACCGGGGAGCTGTTTTTT. It yields the protein CASSQELSAELYTGELFF.

In its sample, this clonotype was seen many times. This sequence joins TRBV6-2 or TRBV6-3 and TRBJ2-7; no reliable D call. Trimming removed 3 bases at V and 2 bases at J, with 8 bases between. The CDR3 sequence is 13 residues long. Germline V gene data show CDR1 as MNHEY and CDR2 as SVGEGT. The CDR3 sequence: CASSYLAAYEQYF. CDR3 DNA sequence: TGTGCCAGCAGTTATTTGGCAGCCTACGAGCAGTACTTC.

This chain links TRBV15 with TRBJ1-4, with D unresolved. This CDR3 comprises 16 residues. Germline loops: CDR1 LNHNV, CDR2 YYDKDF (reference sequence). V dropped 4 bases and J dropped 0 bases, with 12 bases sitting between them. The CDR3 loop is CATSTRRISTNEKLFF. As DNA, the CDR3 is TGTGCCACCAGCACCCGACGGATTTCAACTAATGAAAAACTGTTTTTT.